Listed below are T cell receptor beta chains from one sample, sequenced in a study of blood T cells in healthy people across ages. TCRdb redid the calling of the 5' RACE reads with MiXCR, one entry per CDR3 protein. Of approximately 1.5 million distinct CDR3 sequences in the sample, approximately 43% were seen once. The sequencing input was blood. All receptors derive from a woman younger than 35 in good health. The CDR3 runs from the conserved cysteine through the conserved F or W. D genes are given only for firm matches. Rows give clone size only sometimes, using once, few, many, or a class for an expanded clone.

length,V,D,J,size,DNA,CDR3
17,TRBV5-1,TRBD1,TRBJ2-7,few,TGCGCCAGCAGCTTGAAGTCCGGGACAGGGAAAGCCTACGAGCAGTACTTC,CASSLKSGTGKAYEQYF
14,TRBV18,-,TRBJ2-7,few,TGTGCCAGCTCACCGGCCAGAATTAGCTACGAGCAGTACTTC,CASSPARISYEQYF
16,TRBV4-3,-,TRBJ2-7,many,TGCGCCAGCAGCCAAGATGTGGGAATAGGCTCCTACGAGCAGTACTTC,CASSQDVGIGSYEQYF
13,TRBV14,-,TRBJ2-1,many,TGTGCCAGCAGCCAAGGAGTTTACAATGAGCAGTTCTTC,CASSQGVYNEQFF
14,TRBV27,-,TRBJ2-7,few,TGTGCCAGCATAGACCTCGGGGTGTCCTACGAGCAGTACTTC,CASIDLGVSYEQYF
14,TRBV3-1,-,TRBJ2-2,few,TGTGCCAGCAGCCAGCGGGCGCCCACCGGGGAGCTGTTTTTT,CASSQRAPTGELFF
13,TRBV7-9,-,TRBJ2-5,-,TGTGCCAGCAGCTTGGAAGAGGAGAATGAGCAGTACTTC,CASSLEEENEQYF
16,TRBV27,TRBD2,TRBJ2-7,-,TGTGCCAGCAGTCCCGGACTAGCGGGAGTTAACTACGAGCAGTACTTC,CASSPGLAGVNYEQYF
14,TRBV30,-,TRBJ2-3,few,TGTGCCTGGAGTGCGGCTTTTAGCACAGATACGCAGTATTTT,CAWSAAFSTDTQYF
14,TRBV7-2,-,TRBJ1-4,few,TGTGCCAGCAGGTCGAACAGGGAAGATGAAAAACTGTTTTTT,CASRSNREDEKLFF
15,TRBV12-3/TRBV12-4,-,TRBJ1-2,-,TGTGCCAGCAGTTCCAGCCTTAAAAGCGTCCATGGCTACACCTTC,CASSSSLKSVHGYTF
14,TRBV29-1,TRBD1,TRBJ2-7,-,TGCAGCGTTGGGAGGACAGGGAGGCCCTACGAGCAGTACTTC,CSVGRTGRPYEQYF
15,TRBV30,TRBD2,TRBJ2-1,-,TGTGCCTGGAGCGCCGGCGGGAGCCTTTTGGATGAGCAGTTCTTC,CAWSAGGSLLDEQFF
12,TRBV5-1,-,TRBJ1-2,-,TGCGCCAGCAGCGATGGGCGAGGTGGCTACACCTTC,CASSDGRGGYTF
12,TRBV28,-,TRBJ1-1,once,TGTGCCAGCCACGGGGTTAACACTGAAGCTTTCTTT,CASHGVNTEAFF
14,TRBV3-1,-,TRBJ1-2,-,TGTGCCAGCAGCCAAGACTCAGTGGGGCGCGGCTACACCTTC,CASSQDSVGRGYTF
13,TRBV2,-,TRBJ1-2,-,TGTGCCAGCACTCCCAGGGCGGGCTATGGCTACACCTTC,CASTPRAGYGYTF
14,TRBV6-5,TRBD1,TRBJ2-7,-,TGTGCCAGCAGTTCGATCGACAGGGGCCGCGAGCAGTACTTC,CASSSIDRGREQYF
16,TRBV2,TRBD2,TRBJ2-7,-,TGTGCCAGCAGTGACCGAGACCCGGGGGGATCCGACGAGCAGTACTTC,CASSDRDPGGSDEQYF
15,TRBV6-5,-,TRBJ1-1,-,TGTGCCAGCAGTTACACGAAGGGCGCGAACACTGAAGCTTTCTTT,CASSYTKGANTEAFF
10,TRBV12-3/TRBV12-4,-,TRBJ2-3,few,TGTGCCAGCGTCGGAGATACGCAGTATTTT,CASVGDTQYF
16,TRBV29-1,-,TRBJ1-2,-,TGCAGCGTCCGGCTGGGACGTCCCCCGTCATCGTATGGCTACACCTTC,CSVRLGRPPSSYGYTF
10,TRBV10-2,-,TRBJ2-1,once,TGCGCCAGCAGGGAGCATGAGCAGTTCTTC,CASREHEQFF
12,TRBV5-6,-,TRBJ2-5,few,TGTGCCAGCGGGTGGTACCAAGAGACCCAGTACTTC,CASGWYQETQYF
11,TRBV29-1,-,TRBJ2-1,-,TGCAGCACGACTCTGTACAATGAGCAGTTCTTC,CSTTLYNEQFF
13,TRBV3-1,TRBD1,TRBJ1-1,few,TGTGCCAGCAGCCAAGACAACAGGGGGGAAGCTTTCTTT,CASSQDNRGEAFF
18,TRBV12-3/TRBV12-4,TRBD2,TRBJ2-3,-,TGTGCCAGCAGTTTGAAAGGTTGGCTAGCGGGTACCGCAGATACGCAGTATTTT,CASSLKGWLAGTADTQYF
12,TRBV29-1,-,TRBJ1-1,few,TGCAGCGGTCGGAGGGGCGGCACTGAAGCTTTCTTT,CSGRRGGTEAFF
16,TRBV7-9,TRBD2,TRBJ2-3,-,TGTGCCAGCAGCTACCGACTAGCGGAGACCACAGATACGCAGTATTTT,CASSYRLAETTDTQYF
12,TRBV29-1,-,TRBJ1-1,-,TGCAGCGTTAGACCGGGAGACGCTGAAGCTTTCTTT,CSVRPGDAEAFF
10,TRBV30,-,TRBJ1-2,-,TGTGCCTGGAAGGGGTGGGGCTACACCTTC,CAWKGWGYTF
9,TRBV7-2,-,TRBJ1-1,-,TGTGCCAGCAGACGCGGTGCTTTCTTT,CASRRGAFF
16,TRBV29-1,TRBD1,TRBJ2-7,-,TGCAGCGTCAGTGGGGTGTTGGGACAGGGCGACAATGAGCAGTACTTC,CSVSGVLGQGDNEQYF
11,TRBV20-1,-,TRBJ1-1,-,TGCAGTGCTAGAGTCGTCACTGAAGCTTTCTTT,CSARVVTEAFF
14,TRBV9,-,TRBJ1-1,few,TGTGCCAGCAGCGCCCTTTCCCAGAACACTGAAGCTTTCTTT,CASSALSQNTEAFF
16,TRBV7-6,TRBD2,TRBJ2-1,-,TGTACCAGCAGCTTCAGACTAGCGGGGGTTTACAATGAGCAGTTCTTC,CTSSFRLAGVYNEQFF
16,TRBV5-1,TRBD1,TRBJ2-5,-,TGCGCCAGCAGCTTTCGAGGACAGGTAGTTAAAGAGACCCAGTACTTC,CASSFRGQVVKETQYF
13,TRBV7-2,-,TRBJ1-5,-,TGTGCCAGCAGCTTAGACAAGGCTCAGCCCCAGCATTTT,CASSLDKAQPQHF
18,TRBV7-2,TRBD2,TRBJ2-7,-,TGTGCCAGCAGCTTAGGTGGGGTCGGGACTAGCATTTTCTACGAGCAGTACTTC,CASSLGGVGTSIFYEQYF
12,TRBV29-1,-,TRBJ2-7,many,TGCAGCGCAACGACAGACTCCTACGAGCAGTACTTC,CSATTDSYEQYF
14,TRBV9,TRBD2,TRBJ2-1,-,TGTGCCAGCAGCTCTAGCGGGAGTTGGGATGAGCAGTTCTTC,CASSSSGSWDEQFF
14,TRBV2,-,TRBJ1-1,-,TGTGCCGCACAAGGCTCCAGGGTCGGCACTGAAGCTTTCTTT,CAAQGSRVGTEAFF
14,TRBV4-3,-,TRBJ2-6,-,TGCGCCAGCAGCCAAGATCGCAGGAGCAACGTCCTGACTTTC,CASSQDRRSNVLTF
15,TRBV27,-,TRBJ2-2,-,TGTGCCAGCAGTAAGGGGGTGATGAACACCGGGGAGCTGTTTTTT,CASSKGVMNTGELFF
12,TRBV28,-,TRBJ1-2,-,TGTGCCACCCGAGTCCAGAACTATGGCTACACCTTC,CATRVQNYGYTF
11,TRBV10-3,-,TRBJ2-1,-,TGTGCCATCAGGGAGACAACGGAGCAGTTCTTC,CAIRETTEQFF
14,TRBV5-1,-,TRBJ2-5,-,TGCGCCAGCCGCCGGGGAGAGGTACAAGAGACCCAGTACTTC,CASRRGEVQETQYF
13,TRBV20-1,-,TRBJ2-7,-,TGCAGTGCTAGTGCAGGGGCCTCCTACGAGCAGTACTTC,CSASAGASYEQYF
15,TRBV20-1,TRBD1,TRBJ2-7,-,TGCAGTGCAAGGGACAGGGAATCGGCTGACTACGAGCAGTACTTC,CSARDRESADYEQYF
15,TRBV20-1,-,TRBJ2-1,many,TGCAGTGCTAGACCGTGGAGCTTCGGACTCAATGAGCAGTTCTTC,CSARPWSFGLNEQFF
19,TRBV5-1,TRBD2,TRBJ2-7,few,TGCGCCAGCAGCTTGGTGCCTTGGCTAGCGGGATCCGGATCCTACGAGCAGTACTTC,CASSLVPWLAGSGSYEQYF
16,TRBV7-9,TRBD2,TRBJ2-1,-,TGTGCCAGCAGCTCATCCGGGACTAGCGGTTACAATGAGCAGTTCTTC,CASSSSGTSGYNEQFF
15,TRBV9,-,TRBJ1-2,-,TGTGCCAGCAGCGCGGCCTCACAGGATTACTATGGCTACACCTTC,CASSAASQDYYGYTF
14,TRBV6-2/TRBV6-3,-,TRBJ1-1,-,TGTGCCAGCAGTACCGGAAATGGCGACACTGAAGCTTTCTTT,CASSTGNGDTEAFF
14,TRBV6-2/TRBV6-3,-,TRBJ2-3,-,TGTGCCAGCACAGCCGGGATTCGAATAGATACGCAGTATTTT,CASTAGIRIDTQYF